This TCR beta chain was sequenced for a study of OX40 agonist ivuxolimab in advanced cancers. At the level of the study: 40% to 50% of patients had received prior checkpoint inhibitor therapy.

Unmatched junction bases numbered 6, after V lost 7 bases and J lost 3 bases. This CDR3 has 14 amino acids. The germline CDR1 and CDR2 sequences are MNHNS and SASEGT. The protocol was immunoSEQ multiplex PCR, while the TCRdb copy is restricted to in-frame clones and leaves out a portion. The sample shows around 140,000 clones, 90% of them seen only once. This chain joins TRBV6-1 and TRBJ1-5, with 7 bases identical to TRBD1. The TCR sequence derives from an adult with an advanced solid tumor such as melanoma, head and neck, liver or kidney cancer. Sequenced material: CD4+ or CD8+ T cells sorted from blood, taken in a trial of the OX40 agonist ivuxolimab. CDR3 amino acids: CASTYRGNNQPQHF. The CDR3 nucleotides are TGTGCCAGCACCTACAGGGGAAACAATCAGCCCCAGCATTTT.